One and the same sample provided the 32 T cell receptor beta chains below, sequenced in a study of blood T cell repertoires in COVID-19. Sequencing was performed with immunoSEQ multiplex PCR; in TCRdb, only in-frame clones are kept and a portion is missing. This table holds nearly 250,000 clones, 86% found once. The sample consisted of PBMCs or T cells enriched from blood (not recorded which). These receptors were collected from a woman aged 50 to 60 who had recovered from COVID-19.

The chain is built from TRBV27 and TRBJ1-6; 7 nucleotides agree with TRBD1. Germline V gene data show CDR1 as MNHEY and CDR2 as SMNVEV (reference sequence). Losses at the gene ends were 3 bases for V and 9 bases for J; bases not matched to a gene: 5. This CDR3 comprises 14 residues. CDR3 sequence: CASSFNRGPSPLHF. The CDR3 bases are TGTGCCAGCAGTTTTAACAGGGGTCCTTCACCCCTCCACTTT.

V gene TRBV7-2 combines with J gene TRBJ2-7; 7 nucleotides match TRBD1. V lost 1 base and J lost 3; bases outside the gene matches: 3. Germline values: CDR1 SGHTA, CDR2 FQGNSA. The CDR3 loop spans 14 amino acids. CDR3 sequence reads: CASSLDPGGYEQYF. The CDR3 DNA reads TGTGCCAGCAGCTTAGACCCAGGGGGCTACGAGCAGTACTTC.

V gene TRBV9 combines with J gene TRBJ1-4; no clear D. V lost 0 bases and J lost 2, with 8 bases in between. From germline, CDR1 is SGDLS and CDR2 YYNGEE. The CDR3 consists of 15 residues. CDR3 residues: CASSVGWATNEKLFF. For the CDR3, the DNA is TGTGCCAGCAGCGTAGGGTGGGCGACTAATGAAAAACTGTTTTTT.

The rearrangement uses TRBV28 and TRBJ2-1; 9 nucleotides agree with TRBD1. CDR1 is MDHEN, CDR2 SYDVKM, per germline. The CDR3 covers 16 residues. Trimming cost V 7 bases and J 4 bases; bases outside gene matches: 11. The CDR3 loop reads CASTLSRTGAYNEQFF. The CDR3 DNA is TGTGCCAGCACCCTATCCCGGACAGGGGCTTACAATGAGCAGTTCTTC.

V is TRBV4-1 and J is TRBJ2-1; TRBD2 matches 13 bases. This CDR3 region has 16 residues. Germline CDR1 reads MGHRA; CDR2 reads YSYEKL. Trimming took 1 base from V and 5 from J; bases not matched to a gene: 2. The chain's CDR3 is CASSQGGLAGNNEQFF. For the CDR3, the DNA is TGCGCCAGCAGCCAAGGGGGACTAGCGGGGAACAATGAGCAGTTCTTC.

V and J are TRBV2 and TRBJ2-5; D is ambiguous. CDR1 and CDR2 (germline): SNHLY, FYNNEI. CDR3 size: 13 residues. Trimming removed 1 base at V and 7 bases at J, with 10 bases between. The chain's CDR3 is CASSEVQFGTQYF. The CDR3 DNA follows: TGTGCCAGCAGTGAAGTACAGTTTGGGACCCAGTACTTC. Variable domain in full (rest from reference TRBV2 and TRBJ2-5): EPEVTQTPSHQVTQMGQEVILRCVPISNHLYFYWYRQILGQKVEFLVSFYNNEISEKSEIFDDQFSVERPDGSNFTLKIRSTKLEDSAMYFCASSEVQFGTQYFGPGTRLLVL.

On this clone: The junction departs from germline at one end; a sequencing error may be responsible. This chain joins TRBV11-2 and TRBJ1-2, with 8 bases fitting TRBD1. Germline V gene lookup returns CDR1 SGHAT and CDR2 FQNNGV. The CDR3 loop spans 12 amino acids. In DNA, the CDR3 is TGTGCCAGCAGCTTAGTGGGACAGGTGCCCTTCTTC. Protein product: CASSLVGQVPFF.

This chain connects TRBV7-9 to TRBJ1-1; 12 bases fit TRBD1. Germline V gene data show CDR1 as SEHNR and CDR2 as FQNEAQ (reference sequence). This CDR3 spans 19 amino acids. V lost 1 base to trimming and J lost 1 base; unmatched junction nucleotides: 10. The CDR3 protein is CASSLVFGTGGKGNTEAFF. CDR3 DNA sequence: TGTGCCAGCAGCTTAGTTTTCGGGACAGGGGGCAAAGGGAACACTGAAGCTTTCTTT. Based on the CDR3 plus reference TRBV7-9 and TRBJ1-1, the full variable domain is DTGVSQNPRHKITKRGQNVTFRCDPISEHNRLYWYRQTLGQGPEFLTYFQNEAQLEKSRLLSDRFSAERPKGSFSTLEIQRTEQGDSAMYLCASSLVFGTGGKGNTEAFFGQGTRLTVV.

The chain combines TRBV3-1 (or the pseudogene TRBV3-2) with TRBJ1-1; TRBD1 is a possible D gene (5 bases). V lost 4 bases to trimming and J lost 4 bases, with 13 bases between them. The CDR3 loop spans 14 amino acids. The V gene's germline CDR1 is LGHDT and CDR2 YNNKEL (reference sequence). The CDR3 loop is CASSRSGFRTEAFF. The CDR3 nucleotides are TGTGCCAGCAGCCGTTCAGGGTTTCGCACTGAAGCTTTCTTT.

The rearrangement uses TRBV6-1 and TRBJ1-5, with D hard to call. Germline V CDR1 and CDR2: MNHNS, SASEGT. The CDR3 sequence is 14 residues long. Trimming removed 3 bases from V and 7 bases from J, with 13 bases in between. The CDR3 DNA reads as TGTGCCAGCAGTGATAGCCAGTTGTTGCAGCCCCAGCATTTT. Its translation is CASSDSQLLQPQHF.

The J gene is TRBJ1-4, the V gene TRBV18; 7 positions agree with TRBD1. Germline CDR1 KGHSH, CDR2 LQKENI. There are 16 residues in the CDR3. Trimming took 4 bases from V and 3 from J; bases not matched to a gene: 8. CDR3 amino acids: CASSRQGLRANEKLFF. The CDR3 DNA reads TGTGCCAGCTCACGACAGGGCCTAAGGGCTAATGAAAAACTGTTTTTT.

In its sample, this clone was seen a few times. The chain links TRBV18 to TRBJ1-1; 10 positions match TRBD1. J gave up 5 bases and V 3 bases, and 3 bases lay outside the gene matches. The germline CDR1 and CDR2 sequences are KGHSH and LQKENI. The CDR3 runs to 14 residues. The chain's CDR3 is CASSPTGGRTEAFF. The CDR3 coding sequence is TGTGCCAGCTCACCGACAGGGGGCCGTACTGAAGCTTTCTTT.

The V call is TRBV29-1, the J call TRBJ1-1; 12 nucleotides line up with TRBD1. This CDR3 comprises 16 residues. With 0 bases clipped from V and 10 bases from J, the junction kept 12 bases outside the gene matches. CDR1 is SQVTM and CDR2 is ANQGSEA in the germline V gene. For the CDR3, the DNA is TGCAGCGTTGAAGATAGGGACAGGGGGCGAAGGTTGCGAGCTTTCTTT. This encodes CSVEDRDRGRRLRAFF.

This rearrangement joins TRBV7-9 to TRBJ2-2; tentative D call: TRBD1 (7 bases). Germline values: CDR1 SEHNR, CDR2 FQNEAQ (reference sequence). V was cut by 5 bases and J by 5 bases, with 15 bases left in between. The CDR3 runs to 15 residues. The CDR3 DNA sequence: TGTGCCAGCAGCCGTCGACAGGGAGGTACCGGGGAGCTGTTTTTT. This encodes CASSRRQGGTGELFF.

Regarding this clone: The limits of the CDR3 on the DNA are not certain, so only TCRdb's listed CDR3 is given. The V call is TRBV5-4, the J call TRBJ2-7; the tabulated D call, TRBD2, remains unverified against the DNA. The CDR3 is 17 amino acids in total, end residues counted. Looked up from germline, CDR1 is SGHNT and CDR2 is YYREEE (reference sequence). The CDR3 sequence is CASSFGPGGRALYEQYF.

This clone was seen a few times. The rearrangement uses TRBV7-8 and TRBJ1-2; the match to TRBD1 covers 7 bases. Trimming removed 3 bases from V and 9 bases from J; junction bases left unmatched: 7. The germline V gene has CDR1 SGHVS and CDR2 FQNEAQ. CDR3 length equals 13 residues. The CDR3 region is CASSFTGETSYTF. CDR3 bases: TGTGCCAGCAGCTTCACAGGGGAGACAAGCTACACCTTC.

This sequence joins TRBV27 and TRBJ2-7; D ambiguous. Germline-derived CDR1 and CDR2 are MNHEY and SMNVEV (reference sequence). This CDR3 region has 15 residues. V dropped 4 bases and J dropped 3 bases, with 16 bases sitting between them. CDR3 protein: CASSSRSRGIYEQYF. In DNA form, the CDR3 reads TGTGCCAGCAGTTCTCGTTCTAGAGGAATCTACGAGCAGTACTTC.

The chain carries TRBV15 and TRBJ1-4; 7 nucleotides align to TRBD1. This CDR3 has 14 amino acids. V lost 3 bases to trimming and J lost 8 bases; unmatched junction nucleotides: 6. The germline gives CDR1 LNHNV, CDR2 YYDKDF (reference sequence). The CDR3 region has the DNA TGTGCCACCAGCAGGACAGGGTTGGAGGAAAAACTGTTTTTT. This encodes CATSRTGLEEKLFF.

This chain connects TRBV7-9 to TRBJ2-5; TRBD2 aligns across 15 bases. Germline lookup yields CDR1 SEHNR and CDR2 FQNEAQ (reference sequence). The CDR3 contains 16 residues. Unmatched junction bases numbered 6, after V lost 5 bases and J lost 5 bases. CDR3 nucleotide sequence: TGTGCCAGCAGCCCGGGACTAGCGGGAGGTGCGGAGACCCAGTACTTC. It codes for CASSPGLAGGAETQYF.

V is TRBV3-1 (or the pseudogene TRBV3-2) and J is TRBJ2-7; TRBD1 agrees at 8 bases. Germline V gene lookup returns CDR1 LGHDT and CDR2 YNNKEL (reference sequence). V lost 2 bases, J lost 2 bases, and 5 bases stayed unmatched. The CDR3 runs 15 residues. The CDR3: CASSQQGAVPYEQYF. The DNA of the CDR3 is TGTGCCAGCAGCCAACAGGGGGCGGTTCCCTACGAGCAGTACTTC.

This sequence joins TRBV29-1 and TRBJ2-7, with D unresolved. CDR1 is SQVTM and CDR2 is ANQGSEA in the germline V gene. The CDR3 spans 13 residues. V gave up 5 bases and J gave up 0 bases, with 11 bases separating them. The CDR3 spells CSVQIRTSYEQYF. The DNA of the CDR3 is TGCAGCGTTCAGATTCGCACCTCCTACGAGCAGTACTTC.

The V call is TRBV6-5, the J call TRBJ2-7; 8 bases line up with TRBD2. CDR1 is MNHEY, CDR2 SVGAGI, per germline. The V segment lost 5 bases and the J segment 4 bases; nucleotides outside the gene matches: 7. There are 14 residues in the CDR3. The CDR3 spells CASSPISGIYEQYF. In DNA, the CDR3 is TGTGCCAGCAGTCCCATTAGCGGGATTTACGAGCAGTACTTC.

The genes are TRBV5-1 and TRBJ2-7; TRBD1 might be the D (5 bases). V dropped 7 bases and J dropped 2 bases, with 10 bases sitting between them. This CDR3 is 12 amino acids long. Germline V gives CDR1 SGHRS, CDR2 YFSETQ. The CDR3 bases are TGCGCCAGCGGGGCAGGCCCCTACGAGCAGTACTTC. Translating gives CASGAGPYEQYF.

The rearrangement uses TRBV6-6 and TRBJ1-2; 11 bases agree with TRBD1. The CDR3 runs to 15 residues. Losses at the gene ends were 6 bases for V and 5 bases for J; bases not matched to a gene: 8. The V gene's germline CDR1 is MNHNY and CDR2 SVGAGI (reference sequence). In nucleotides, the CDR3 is TGTGCCAGCAGCGCGGGCGGGACAGGGGGGTATGGCTACACCTTC. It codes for CASSAGGTGGYGYTF.

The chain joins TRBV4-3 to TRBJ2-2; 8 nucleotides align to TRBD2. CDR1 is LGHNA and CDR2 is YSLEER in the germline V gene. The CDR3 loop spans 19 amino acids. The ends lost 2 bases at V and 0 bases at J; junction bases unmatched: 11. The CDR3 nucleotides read TGCGCCAGCAGCCAATCGTTGCCCGGACTAGCCGCGAACACCGGGGAGCTGTTTTTT. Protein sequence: CASSQSLPGLAANTGELFF.

The CDR3 loop reads CASSFWTGVVSTYYGYTF. CDR3 DNA: TGTGCCAGCAGCTTTTGGACAGGGGTGGTTTCGACATACTATGGCTACACCTTC. The V gene is TRBV5-5, the J gene TRBJ1-2; the match to TRBD1 covers 9 bases. The CDR3 has 18 residues. After removal of 2 bases from V and 3 bases from J, the junction contained 14 bases not matched to a gene. The V gene's germline CDR1 is SGHKS and CDR2 YYEKEE (reference sequence).

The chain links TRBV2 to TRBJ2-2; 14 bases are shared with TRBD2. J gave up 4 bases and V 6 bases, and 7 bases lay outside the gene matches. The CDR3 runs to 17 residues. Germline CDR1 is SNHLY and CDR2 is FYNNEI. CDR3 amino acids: CASRGLAGVGSTGELFF. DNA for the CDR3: TGTGCCAGCAGGGGACTAGCGGGAGTCGGCAGCACCGGGGAGCTGTTTTTT.

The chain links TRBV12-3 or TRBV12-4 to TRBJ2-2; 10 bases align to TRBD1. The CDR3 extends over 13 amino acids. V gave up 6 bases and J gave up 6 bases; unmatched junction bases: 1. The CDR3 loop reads CASRGTGAGELFF. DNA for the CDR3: TGTGCCAGCAGGGGGACAGGGGCCGGGGAGCTGTTTTTT.

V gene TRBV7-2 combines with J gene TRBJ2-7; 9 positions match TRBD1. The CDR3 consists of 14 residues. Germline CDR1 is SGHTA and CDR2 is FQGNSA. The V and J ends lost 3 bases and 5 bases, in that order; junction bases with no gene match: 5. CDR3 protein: CASSLDRGGDEQYF. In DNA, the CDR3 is TGTGCCAGCAGCTTGGACAGGGGTGGCGACGAGCAGTACTTC.

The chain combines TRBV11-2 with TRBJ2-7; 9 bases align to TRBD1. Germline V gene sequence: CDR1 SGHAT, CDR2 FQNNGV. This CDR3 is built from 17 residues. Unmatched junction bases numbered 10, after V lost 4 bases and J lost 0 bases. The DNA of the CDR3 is TGTGCCAGCAGCTCCATAAGTGGGACAGGGTTCTCCTACGAGCAGTACTTC. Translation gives CASSSISGTGFSYEQYF.

CDR3 in amino acids: CASSSTGATNEKLFF. CDR3 nucleotides: TGCGCCAGCAGCTCTACAGGGGCAACTAATGAAAAACTGTTTTTT. The chain couples TRBV4-3 to TRBJ1-4; 7 positions match TRBD1. The CDR3 totals 15 residues. CDR1 and CDR2 (germline): LGHNA, YSLEER. V lost 5 bases and J lost 0; bases outside the gene matches: 3.

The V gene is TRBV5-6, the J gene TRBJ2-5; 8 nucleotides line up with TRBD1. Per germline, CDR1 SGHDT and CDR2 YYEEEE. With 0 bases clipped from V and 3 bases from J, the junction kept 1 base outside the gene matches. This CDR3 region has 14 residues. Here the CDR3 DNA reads TGTGCCAGCAGCTTGGGGGACAGGAAAGAGACCCAGTACTTC. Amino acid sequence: CASSLGDRKETQYF.